The present T cell receptor beta chain was sequenced within a study of shared clonotypes between healthy human individuals. Points from the study as a whole: All-four-donor shared clonotypes had higher generation probabilities than non-shared clonotypes did. Generally, estimated richness proved larger in naive subsets than it did in memory subsets.

Terminally differentiated effector memory CD45RA+ cells were excluded by CCR7 positive selection of CD45RO-negative cells. Only Caucasian adults living in Nashville, Tennessee served as donors. Repertoires were generated with immunoSEQ multiplex PCR, while TCRdb's copy carries only in-frame clones and drops some. The table shows roughly 2.1 million clones, with under 95% occurring only once. Germline-derived CDR1 and CDR2 are MNHEY and SMNVEV (reference sequence). Trimming removed 2 bases from V and 9 bases from J; junction bases left unmatched: 4. The CDR3 has 13 amino acids. With respect to this clone: The antigen is unknown.

This chain joins TRBV27 and TRBJ2-1, with 7 bases identical to TRBD2. The receptor was derived from a man between 18 and 35 years old in good health. Some clones in this sample may be carry-over from other donors' samples. Sequencing was done on a sample of naive CD8+ T cells from PBMCs. The CDR3 reads CASSLASGLEQFF. DNA for the CDR3: TGTGCCAGCAGTTTAGCTAGCGGTCTTGAGCAGTTCTTC.